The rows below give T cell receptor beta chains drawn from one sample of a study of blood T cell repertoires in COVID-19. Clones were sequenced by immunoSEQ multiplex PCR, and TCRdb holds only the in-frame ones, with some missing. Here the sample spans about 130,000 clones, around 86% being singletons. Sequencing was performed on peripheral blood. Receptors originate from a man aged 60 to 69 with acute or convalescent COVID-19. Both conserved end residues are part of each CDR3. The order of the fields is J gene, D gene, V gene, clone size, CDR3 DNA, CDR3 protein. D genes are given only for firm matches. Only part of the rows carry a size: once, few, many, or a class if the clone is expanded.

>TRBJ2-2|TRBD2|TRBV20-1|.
TGCAGTGCTAGTTCGGGGAGAGGGACTAGCGGCGGGGAGCTGTTTTTT
CSASSGRGTSGGELFF
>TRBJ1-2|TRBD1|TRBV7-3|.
TGTGCCAGCAGCCGGGACAGGGGCGGCTATGGCTACACCTTC
CASSRDRGGYGYTF
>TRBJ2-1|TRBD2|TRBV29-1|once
TGCAGCGTTGGGCGTGCGACTAGCGGCTACAATGAGCAGTTCTTC
CSVGRATSGYNEQFF
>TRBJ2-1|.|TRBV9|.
TGTGCCAGCAGCGTAGAACTAGCTACTGAGCAGTTCTTC
CASSVELATEQFF
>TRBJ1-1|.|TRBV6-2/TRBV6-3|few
TGTGCCAGCAGCCCTGTGGGCAGACCTTTGAACACTGAAGCTTTCTTT
CASSPVGRPLNTEAFF
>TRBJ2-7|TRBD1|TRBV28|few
TGTGCCAGCAGTTCCCCAAGGGACAGGGTGAGAGAGCAGTACTTC
CASSSPRDRVREQYF
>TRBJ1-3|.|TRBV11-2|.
TGTGCCAGCAGCTTAGACAGGACTGGAAACACCATATATTTT
CASSLDRTGNTIYF
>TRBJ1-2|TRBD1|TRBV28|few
TGTGCCAGCAGTCCCAGGGGGAGGAGGAGGGGCTACACCTTC
CASSPRGRRRGYTF
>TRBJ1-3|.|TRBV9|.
TGTGCCAGCAGCTCTCAGGCTGGCTCTGGAAACACCATATATTTT
CASSSQAGSGNTIYF
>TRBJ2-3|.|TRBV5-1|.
TGCGCCAGCAGCCGCGTGGGCAAAACCCCCCCAGATACGCAGTATTTT
CASSRVGKTPPDTQYF
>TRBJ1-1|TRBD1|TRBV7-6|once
TGTGCCAGCAGCTTAGAAGGGCCAGGGGGTTGGACTGAAGCTTTCTTT
CASSLEGPGGWTEAFF
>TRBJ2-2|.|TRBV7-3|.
TGTGCCAGCAGCTTATATGTAGGACAAACGAACACCGGGGAGCTGTTTTTT
CASSLYVGQTNTGELFF
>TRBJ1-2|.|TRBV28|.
TGTGCCAGCAGAGGAACAGGAAGAAACTATGGCTACACCTTC
CASRGTGRNYGYTF
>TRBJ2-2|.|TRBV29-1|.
TGCAGCGTTGAGTACGGGTGGAACACCGGGGAGCTGTTTTTT
CSVEYGWNTGELFF
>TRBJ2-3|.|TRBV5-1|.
TGCGCCAGCAGCCTACACAGGGTAGATACGCAGTATTTT
CASSLHRVDTQYF
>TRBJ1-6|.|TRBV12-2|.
TGTGCAAGTCGCTTAGCCCCGACAGGGGCTTTGGCCTATAATTCACCCCTCCACTTT
CASRLAPTGALAYNSPLHF
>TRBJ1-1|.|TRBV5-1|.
TGCGCCAGCAGCTTGCAGGGGAGCGCTGAAGCTTTCTTT
CASSLQGSAEAFF
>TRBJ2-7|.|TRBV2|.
TGTGCCAGCAGGCAGATCCTCGAGCAGTACTTC
CASRQILEQYF
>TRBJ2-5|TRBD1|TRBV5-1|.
TGCGCCAGCAGCCCCGTCAGGGGGAGTCGGGAGACCCAGTACTTC
CASSPVRGSRETQYF
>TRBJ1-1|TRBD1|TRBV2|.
TGTGCCAGCAGTGTCCAACAGGGGACTGAAGCTTTCTTT
CASSVQQGTEAFF
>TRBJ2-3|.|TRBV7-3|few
TGTGCCAGCAGCTTTCTGGCGGGAATGGCAGATACGCAGTATTTT
CASSFLAGMADTQYF
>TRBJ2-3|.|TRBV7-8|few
TGTGCCAGCAGGAGTCTGGGCACAGATACGCAGTATTTT
CASRSLGTDTQYF
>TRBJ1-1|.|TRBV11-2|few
TGTGCCAGCAGCTTAGTTCGGGGGAGGTCTGAAGCTTTCTTT
CASSLVRGRSEAFF
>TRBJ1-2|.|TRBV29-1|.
TGCAGCGTCCAATCGCAACACGAACAGGAGGGCTATGGCTACACCTTC
CSVQSQHEQEGYGYTF
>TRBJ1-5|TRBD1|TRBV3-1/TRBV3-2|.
TGTGCCAGCAGTTCCCAAACAGGGGACCAGCCCCAGCATTTT
CASSSQTGDQPQHF
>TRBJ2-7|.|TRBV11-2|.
TGTGCCAGCAGCTTCTTTAGCTCCGAGCAGTACTTC
CASSFFSSEQYF
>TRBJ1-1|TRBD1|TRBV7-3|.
TGTGCCAGCAGCTTAATGGGGGTTTCAGGGGGTGGTAATACTGAAGCTTTCTTT
CASSLMGVSGGGNTEAFF
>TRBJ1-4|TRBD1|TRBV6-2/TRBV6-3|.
TGTGCCAGCAGCAAGGGGGCCCATCGGGAAAAACTGTTTTTT
CASSKGAHREKLFF
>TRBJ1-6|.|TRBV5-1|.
TGCGCCAGCAGTTTCGGACAGTCTTCACCCCTCCACTTT
CASSFGQSSPLHF
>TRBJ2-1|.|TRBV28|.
TGTGCCAGCAGACGGAGCCCCAGGGTAGGGAATGAGCAGTTCTTC
CASRRSPRVGNEQFF
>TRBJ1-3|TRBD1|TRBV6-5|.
TGTGCCAGCAGTCCACAGGGGATTGTGAGAAACACCATATATTTT
CASSPQGIVRNTIYF
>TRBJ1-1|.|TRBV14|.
TGTGCCAGCAGCCAATCCCCAACTGAAGCTTTCTTT
CASSQSPTEAFF
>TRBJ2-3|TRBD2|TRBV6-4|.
TGTGCCAGCAGTGACTCGGGGGAGGGCGGAGATACGCAGTATTTT
CASSDSGEGGDTQYF
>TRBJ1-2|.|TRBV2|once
TGTGCCAGCTCCGGGGGAGGCTTCTACACCTTC
CASSGGGFYTF
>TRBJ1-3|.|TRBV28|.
TGTGCCAGCAGTTTATGGACAGCCGTCAGTGGAAACACCATATATTTT
CASSLWTAVSGNTIYF
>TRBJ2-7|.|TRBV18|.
TGTGCCAGCTCACGTTCCGGAGGTAGCGAGCAGTACTTC
CASSRSGGSEQYF
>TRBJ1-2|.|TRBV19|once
TGTGCCAGTAGTATAAGACAGTACTATGGCTACACCTTC
CASSIRQYYGYTF
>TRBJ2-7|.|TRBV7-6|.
TGTGCCAGCAGCACCACTAGCTCCTACGAGCAGTACTTC
CASSTTSSYEQYF
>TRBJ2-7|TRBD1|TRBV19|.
TGTGCCAGTAGTAGCCGGGACAGGGGGTCCGAGCAGTACTTC
CASSSRDRGSEQYF
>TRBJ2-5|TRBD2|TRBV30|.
TGTGCCTGGAGTACCGGGACTAGCGGGAGGGCCGTAACGAGTGAGACCCAGTACTTC
CAWSTGTSGRAVTSETQYF
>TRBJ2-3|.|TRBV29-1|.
TGCAGCGTTGATGAGGGCGGGGTTGGCACAGATACGCAGTATTTT
CSVDEGGVGTDTQYF
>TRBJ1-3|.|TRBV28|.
TGTGCCAGCTCCAGTTCCTCTGGAAACACCATATATTTT
CASSSSSGNTIYF
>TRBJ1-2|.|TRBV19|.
TGTGCCAGTAGTAACGACAGAAACTATGGCTACACCTTC
CASSNDRNYGYTF
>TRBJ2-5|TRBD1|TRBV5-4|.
TGTGCCAGCAGCGCAGGACAGGGGCGCACATTTCCGGAGACCCAGTACTTC
CASSAGQGRTFPETQYF
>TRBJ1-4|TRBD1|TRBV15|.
TGTGCCACCAGCAGAGATCGTCGGACAGGGAATGAAAAACTGTTTTTT
CATSRDRRTGNEKLFF
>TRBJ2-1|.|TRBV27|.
TGTGCCAGCACCCCCGGGGTAGCCCCCTACAATGAGCAGTTCTTC
CASTPGVAPYNEQFF